This record concerns one T cell receptor beta chain sequence. The antigen remains unidentified. The use of a sample-barcoded 5' primer and a J-beta primer mix characterized a second PCR of about 7 to 12 cycles. Researchers report that a template-switch adaptor with 12 random nucleotides tagged each cDNA molecule. A single record per CDR3 protein comes from TCRdb applying MiXCR to the 5' RACE reads. The repertoire holds around 850,000 distinct CDR3 sequences, with around 34% as singletons. The sample is drawn from a study of blood T cells in healthy people across ages. General study points: More naive CD4+ cells and higher diversity were found in long-lived than in aged donors.

Healthy Caucasian individuals from Russia aged roughly 6 to 90 served as donors. Sequencing was done on a sample of blood. The clonotype was recovered from a man aged 18 to 29 in good health.

The CDR3 loop reads CASSQDLARTYEQYF. The DNA of the CDR3 is TGTGCCAGCAGCCAAGATCTGGCCAGAACCTACGAGCAGTACTTC. The rearrangement links TRBV3-1 to TRBJ2-7, with D unresolved. Germline CDR1 reads LGHDT; CDR2 reads YNNKEL (reference sequence). V was clipped by 0 bases and J by 2 bases, with 11 bases between them. The CDR3 is 15 amino acids.